This T cell receptor beta chain stems from a study of shared clonotypes between healthy human individuals (dated by TCRdb to the early 2020s). Study-wide context: Three men and two women, aged 18 to 49 years, made up the cohort. Per donor, three plates each were used for CD4 naive and CD4 memory, two for CD8 naive, and one for CD8 memory. To increase sequencing depth and limit assay-specific biases, TCR repertoire library preparation and sequencing were carried out by different laboratories using diverse techniques. The study deeply sequenced blood TCR repertoires of five healthy adults to estimate repertoire size and the extent of clonotype sharing between individuals. Between about 0.8 and 8.9 billion PBMCs per donor were obtained by leukapheresis. Results and caveats for the whole study, not just this receptor: Pairwise subsampling led to the expectation that sequencing depth would affect the degree of clonotype sharing among donors. Across four donors, approximately 5% of naive CD4, more than 3% of naive CD8, around 2.1% of memory CD4, and 0.4% of memory CD8 clonotypes were shared. Compared with non-shared clonotypes, the clonotypes found in all four sorted-subset donors had higher generation probabilities. Sampling was limited to blood, and TCR repertoires in tissue likely differ from TCR repertoires in blood. Naive subsets generally had larger estimated clonotype richness than memory subsets did. Rarefaction of sorted-subset datasets indicated incomplete sequencing despite the large sequencing depth. Because the study included only a small number of donors, the genetic and exposure-history diversity represented was limited.

With regard to this clone: The clone's antigen remains unknown. An end of the junction differs from the germline gene, which may be a read error.

Donors were healthy HIV-negative adults with no recently reported acute infections or vaccinations. All donors were Caucasian adults living in Nashville, Tennessee, USA. CD4+ T cells were enriched by magnetic negative selection; naive cells were then positively selected on CD45RA, and the negative fraction formed the memory subset. After blood collection by leukapheresis, PBMCs were isolated using Ficoll-Histopaque density gradient centrifugation and then cryopreserved in the vapor phase of liquid nitrogen. Analytical flow cytometry was used to check the purity and quantity of each magnetically sorted T cell population. From each sorted fraction, genomic DNA was isolated and quantified by UV absorbance on a Nanodrop 2000c. The CDR3 runs 13 residues from the cysteine to the phenylalanine. CDR3 DNA only is kept here, 39 bases in frame from base 1. The germline V gene (reference sequence) gives CDR1 as SSHAT and CDR2 as FNYEAQ.

Using the deep immunoSEQ assay, TCR CDR3 regions were amplified from genomic DNA by multiplex PCR. Extracted genomic DNA from each cell subset was spread evenly across all wells of several immunoSEQ 96-well plates, with each plate serving as a replicate. Each replicate PCR for sorted subsets received around 0.2 ug genomic DNA, equal to roughly 30,000 T cell genomes. Purified libraries were quantified with a Qubit 3.0 fluorometer, sized on a Bioanalyzer 2100, and re-quantified with the KAPA Library Quantification kit. A separate single-read 150-cycle Illumina NextSeq 550 flow cell was used to sequence each immunoSEQ 96-well plate. As for the original processing: Because the immunoSEQ output included only junctional sequences and no quality scores, the filtering could not be the same as the filtering used for full-length reads. Sequences were annotated with PyIR, a Python wrapper for IgBLAST v1.9, and V/J genes and CDR3 were assigned using IMGT germline references. Reads with weak V/J assignments (E-value above 1e-6), missing CDR3, stop codons, out-of-frame junctions, or ambiguous translated residues were removed. A V3J clonotype was defined by an identical inferred V gene, J gene, and CDR3 amino acid sequence. To compute the percentage overlap between repertoires, the number of shared unique clonotypes was divided by the size of the smaller repertoire. Repertoire richness was assessed with RTK rarefaction, the Chao1 estimator, and Recon v2.1 estimates of unobserved clonotypes. Generation probabilities were computed with OLGA for all TCRbeta clonotypes obtained by the gDNA method from four donors. This immuneACCESS table, as held by TCRdb, lists in-frame sequences with V and J called but not all clones. Of the missing ones, under half trace to an unresolved V gene in checked studies; the others have no known cause. That table is the source of V, J and clone size, and D and trimming were worked out from the DNA. The sample records about a million clones, approximately 72% of which are singletons. The ten largest clones take up roughly 1.4% of the sample.

The sequence derives from a man younger than 35 in good health. Sequenced material: memory CD4+ T cells sorted from blood. The meaning of the sample's cell subset or site label: CD45RA-negative fraction. Recombination connected TRBV7-7 to TRBJ2-5; the D gene is tentatively TRBD1 or TRBD2, each matching 5 bases. The CDR3 here reads CASSLGHQETQYF. The DNA sequence reads TGTGCTAGCAGCCTGGGACACCAAGAGACCCAGTACTTC. Supplemented by the reference TRBV7-7 and TRBJ2-5 proteins around the CDR3, the complete variable domain is GAGVSQSPRYKVTKRGQDVTLRCDPISSHATLYWYQQALGQGPEFLTYFNYEAQPDKSGLPSDRFSAERPEGSISTLTIQRTEQRDSAMYRCASSLGHQETQYFGPGTRLLVL.